This TCR beta chain is drawn from a study of graft-versus-host responses after intestinal transplantation. Study background: Tacrolimus plus steroids were given to all recipients for approximately 3 years, preceded by anti-thymocyte globulin induction. Study conclusions and caveats: In recipient marrow, GvH clones were found, and some appeared first in ileum or blood. Allografts from individuals with graft-donor T cell macrochimerism displayed high graft-versus-host to host-versus-graft clonal ratios. Association was observed between peak circulating GvH clone levels and early post-transplant HvG declines.

The method was immunoSEQ multiplex PCR; TCRdb's version includes in-frame clones alone and lacks a portion of them. The sample contains tens of thousands of clones, roughly 90% of which appear only once. On this clone: Its cognate antigen is unknown.

Germline loops: CDR1 SSHAT, CDR2 FNYEAQ (reference sequence). J lost 6 bases, V lost 6 bases, and 4 bases had no gene match. This CDR3 is built from 13 residues. This receptor was taken from a human patient who received an intestinal transplant, so some T cells may come from the graft donor. Sequencing used PBMCs, obtained 98 days after intestinal transplantation. V is TRBV7-7 and J is TRBJ2-2; 7 bases are shared with TRBD1. CDR3 region: CASRPTGPGELFF. CDR3 DNA sequence: TGTGCCAGCAGGCCGACAGGGCCCGGGGAGCTGTTTTTT. Full variable domain (outside the CDR3, taken from reference TRBV7-7 and TRBJ2-2): GAGVSQSPRYKVTKRGQDVTLRCDPISSHATLYWYQQALGQGPEFLTYFNYEAQPDKSGLPSDRFSAERPEGSISTLTIQRTEQRDSAMYRCASRPTGPGELFFGEGSRLTVL.